This section outlines one T cell receptor (beta chain) sequence together with its context. Its antigen has not been determined. No much larger clonotype is one base removed from it; base qualities were not supplied. TCRbeta CDR3 regions were amplified from genomic DNA using the immunoSEQ Assay, a bias-controlled multiplex PCR. The paper's data handling went like this. The number of nucleated cells in each sample was estimated by amplification of reference gene primers within the assay. To quantify the absolute abundance of each unique TCRbeta CDR3 rearrangement, sequence reads were collapsed and filtered. Productive Simpson clonality was computed per sample as the square root of Simpson's diversity index over productive rearrangements. Entries here come from immuneACCESS through TCRdb and include only in-frame sequences with V and J called. Some clones fail to appear in such tables; in the studies checked, an unresolved V gene covers under half of the shortfall, and the cause of the remainder is unknown. D and trimming come from the DNA, and the V and J calls and clone size come from that table. The sample yields a few hundred thousand clones; 80% to 90% were counted once. The ten biggest clones cover 9.5% to 13% of the sample.

At one collaborating source in Seattle, patients were enrolled during active infection and were followed longitudinally through the course of disease. The collaborating institutions used their own protocols to collect whole blood in K2EDTA tubes. For TCRbeta analysis, collaborator samples were shipped as frozen whole blood, as isolated PBMCs, or as DNA extracted from either sample type. This sample stems from a study of blood T cell repertoires in COVID-19 (dated by TCRdb to 2018 to 2020). Some background on the complete study: Samples from collaborators originated in the United States, Italy and Spain and spanned both the acute and convalescent phases of COVID-19. The samples were drawn from the first 160 participants of the ongoing ImmuneRACE study and from 1,254 subjects provided by 6 global collaborators. Sample metadata almost always included a de-identified subject ID, COVID-19 status, age in years and sex. The prospective study material was composed of cDNA or gDNA derived from T cells, B-cell-depleted T cells, or PBMCs. Where available, HLA class I and class II types were obtained from metadata supplied by the sample provider rather than from assay-based typing. Subjects who had been exposed to COVID-19, were actively infected with it, or had recovered from it provided the deeply sampled blood TCRbeta repertoires that made up the dataset. The repertoires were released in a freely available public database intended as a resource for research on the immune response to SARS-CoV-2.

The CDR3, from cysteine to phenylalanine, totals 14 residues. The DNA shown is the 42-base CDR3, in frame from base 1. Compared with germline, V lacks 4 bases and J lacks 3 bases; bases without a gene match: 5. Via the germline V gene, CDR1 is MGHDK and CDR2 SYGVNS. Results the study describes overall, beyond this receptor: The amount of clinical and demographic metadata varied by source and participant and was provided uncurated.

The sample taken for sequencing was peripheral blood. This TCR derives from a woman aged 70-85 years with COVID-19, enrolled during active disease. This chain is built from TRBV25-1 and TRBJ1-2, and 7 bases in between align with TRBD1. The CDR3 protein: CASSVLTGDYGYTF. The DNA sequence follows: TGTGCCAGCAGTGTCCTTACAGGGGACTATGGCTACACCTTC.